This T cell receptor beta chain was captured in a study of T-cell memory formation after mild COVID-19. Constant-segment-primed 5'RACE gave TCR alpha and TCR beta cDNA libraries with sample barcodes and UMIs. TCRdb analysed the 5' RACE reads with MiXCR anew, one entry per CDR3 protein. Among fewer than 250,000 distinct CDR3 sequences listed, approximately 10% were seen once. This clonotype was detected ten times or more. Germline values: CDR1 SGHDT, CDR2 YYEEEE. Trimming left V 4 bases short and J 6 bases short, with 10 bases between. The CDR3 is 13 residues long. This rearrangement joins TRBV5-6 to TRBJ2-2; perhaps TRBD1 as D (6 bases). The receptor comes from a man younger than 30 who had mild COVID-19 (a few samples of this study predate the infection). Cell type and time point are not known. The sequencing sample was made of PBMCs or a T cell subset sorted from them (not recorded which). CDR3 amino acids: CASSQQGPGELFF. The CDR3 DNA follows: TGTGCCAGCAGCCAGCAGGGGCCCGGGGAGCTGTTTTTT. Combining the CDR3 with reference TRBV5-6 and TRBJ2-2 gives the whole variable domain DAGVTQSPTHLIKTRGQQVTLRCSPKSGHDTVSWYQQALGQGPQFIFQYYEEEERQRGNFPDRFSGHQFPNYSSELNVNALLLGDSALYLCASSQQGPGELFFGEGSRLTVL.